Shown below are 28 T cell receptor beta chains from a single sample sequenced in a study of blood T cell repertoires in COVID-19. The repertoire was sequenced with immunoSEQ multiplex PCR; TCRdb's copy has only in-frame clones and lacks some. Of over 20,000 clones listed, around 79% were seen once; the top ten hold about 7%. The sequencing input was peripheral blood. These receptors originate from a man in his forties or fifties with COVID-19, enrolled during active disease.

The rearrangement joins TRBV6-5 to TRBJ2-7; 7 positions match TRBD2. The CDR3 sequence is 15 residues long. Trimming cost V 2 bases and J 6 bases; bases outside gene matches: 10. The germline V gene has CDR1 MNHEY and CDR2 SVGAGI. CDR3: CASSYGIAGLGEQYF. DNA of the CDR3: TGTGCCAGCAGTTACGGTATAGCGGGTCTGGGCGAGCAGTACTTC.

The rearrangement joins TRBV19 to TRBJ2-1; TRBD1 is a possible D gene (6 bases). Per the germline V gene, CDR1 is LNHDA and CDR2 is SQIVND (reference sequence). The ends were cut back, 4 bases at V and 7 bases at J, with 17 bases in the middle. This CDR3 has 15 amino acids. CDR3 residues: CASSKNQGPGNEQFF. Here the CDR3 DNA reads TGTGCCAGTAGTAAAAACCAGGGGCCGGGGAATGAGCAGTTCTTC.

This clone appeared a few times. The gene calls are TRBV5-1 and TRBJ1-1; D unresolved. V was pared by 0 bases and J by 4 bases, with 13 bases between. Germline lookup yields CDR1 SGHRS and CDR2 YFSETQ. CDR3 length: 15 residues. CDR3: CASSLGAARGTEAFF. CDR3 coding DNA: TGCGCCAGCAGCTTGGGCGCGGCCCGGGGCACTGAAGCTTTCTTT.

By its share, this clone is medium-sized (0.01 to 0.1%). The chain links TRBV9 to TRBJ2-3, with D possibly TRBD1 on 6 matching bases. Deletions cut 7 bases from V and 1 base from J, with 22 bases between. CDR3 length equals 17 residues. The germline V gene encodes CDR1 SGDLS and CDR2 YYNGEE. Here the CDR3 DNA reads TGTGCCAGCCCCGGGTCGAGTGGGACACCTGGCACAGATACGCAGTATTTT. Its translation is CASPGSSGTPGTDTQYF.

The gene calls are TRBV7-9 and TRBJ2-1; D perhaps matches TRBD1 (7 bases). V lost 2 bases and J 6 bases, leaving 11 bases between the germline ends. CDR3 size: 14 residues. Germline assignment: CDR1 SEHNR and CDR2 FQNEAQ (reference sequence). The CDR3: CASSLRQGGNEQFF. The CDR3 DNA reads as TGTGCCAGCAGCTTAAGGCAGGGGGGCAATGAGCAGTTCTTC.

This chain connects TRBV5-4 to TRBJ2-3; a weak D match, TRBD1 (6 bases). The germline V and J ends were trimmed by 5 bases and 4 bases, with 14 bases remaining between them. Germline values: CDR1 SGHNT, CDR2 YYREEE (reference sequence). The CDR3 contains 14 residues. The CDR3 DNA reads TGTGCCAGCAGTCATAGGACAGAAGCAGATACGCAGTATTTT. Translated, it gives CASSHRTEADTQYF.

V usage is TRBV15 and J usage is TRBJ1-2, with D unclear. The CDR3 length is 13 residues. Germline V CDR1 and CDR2: LNHNV, YYDKDF (reference sequence). The V gene lost 0 bases and the J gene lost 8 bases, with 10 bases spanning the gap. CDR3 DNA sequence: TGTGCCACCAGCAGAGACGGTTTTGCCGGCTACACCTTC. Translating gives CATSRDGFAGYTF.

The gene calls are TRBV3-1 (or the pseudogene TRBV3-2) and TRBJ1-5, with 8 bases aligning to TRBD1. Germline V lookup: CDR1 LGHDT, CDR2 YNNKEL (reference sequence). The CDR3 length is 13 residues. J was trimmed by 9 bases and V by 4 bases; bases with no gene match: 5. CDR3 region: CASSRRGRGPQHF. CDR3 nucleotides: TGTGCCAGCAGCCGCAGGGGGCGTGGGCCCCAGCATTTT.

V and J are TRBV7-3 and TRBJ2-7; no reliable D call. Between the trimmed V and J ends, which lost 6 bases and 0 bases, there was a span of 12 bases. Germline V gene sequence: CDR1 SGHTA, CDR2 FQGTGA. The CDR3 sequence is 14 residues long. Here the CDR3 reads CASSPSPSSYEQYF. The CDR3 DNA sequence: TGTGCCAGCAGTCCGAGCCCGAGCTCCTACGAGCAGTACTTC. Combining the CDR3 with reference TRBV7-3 and TRBJ2-7 gives the whole variable domain GAGVSQTPSNKVTEKGKYVELRCDPISGHTALYWYRQSLGQGPEFLIYFQGTGAADDSGLPNDRFFAVRPEGSVSTLKIQRTERGDSAVYLCASSPSPSSYEQYFGPGTRLTVT.

The chain couples TRBV4-2 to TRBJ2-7; 9 bases line up with TRBD2. Per the germline V gene, CDR1 is LGHNA and CDR2 is YNFKEQ. Losses at the gene ends were 0 bases for V and 7 bases for J; bases not matched to a gene: 10. The CDR3 has 16 residues. The CDR3 nucleotides read TGTGCCAGCAGCCAAGATACAGCGGGGGGACGCTCGGAGCAGTACTTC. It specifies CASSQDTAGGRSEQYF.

This clone ranks as medium-sized (0.01 to 0.1%). V gene TRBV3-1 (or the pseudogene TRBV3-2) combines with J gene TRBJ2-7, with 12 bases fitting TRBD2. Germline assignment: CDR1 LGHDT and CDR2 YNNKEL (reference sequence). The ends lost 4 bases at V and 11 bases at J; junction bases unmatched: 12. This CDR3 has 15 residues. CDR3 bases: TGTGCCAGCAGCCCCACGAAGACTAGCGGGAGAGGAAAGTACTTC. This codes for CASSPTKTSGRGKYF.

The chain joins TRBV30 to TRBJ2-6; D remains ambiguous. Germline CDR1 GTSNPN, CDR2 SVGIG (reference sequence). The V and J ends lost 1 base and 2 bases respectively, with 9 bases between them. This CDR3 region has 15 residues. DNA for the CDR3: TGTGCCTGGAGTGGAGGCAGCACTGGGGCCAACGTCCTGACTTTC. It encodes CAWSGGSTGANVLTF.

This clone was seen a few times. V gene TRBV11-2 combines with J gene TRBJ2-7; 13 positions match TRBD2. CDR3 length: 16 amino acids. V shed 5 bases, J shed 2 bases, and the junction held 6 bases outside the gene matches. Germline V CDR1 and CDR2: SGHAT, FQNNGV. As DNA, the CDR3 is TGTGCCAGCAGCGCTGGACTAGCGGGGGCCACCTACGAGCAGTACTTC. Encoded protein: CASSAGLAGATYEQYF.

This clone is medium-sized in the sample. The genes are TRBV20-1 and TRBJ2-7; D is perhaps TRBD1 (6 bases). The V end was cut by 3 bases, the J end by 6 bases, with 15 bases between. The CDR3 contains 13 residues. From germline, CDR1 is DFQATT and CDR2 SNEGSKA (reference sequence). CDR3 loop: CSASGVRGTEQYF. The CDR3 bases are TGCAGTGCTAGTGGCGTCAGGGGCACCGAGCAGTACTTC.

The genes are TRBV10-1 and TRBJ1-6, with no clear D. Between the trimmed V and J ends, which lost 8 bases and 8 bases, there was a span of 4 bases. Germline lookup yields CDR1 WNHNN and CDR2 SYGVQD (reference sequence). The length of the CDR3 is 10 residues. This CDR3 is CASYYSPLHF. Written as DNA, the CDR3 is TGCGCCAGCTACTATTCACCCCTCCACTTT.

The rearrangement joins TRBV19 to TRBJ2-7, with TRBD2 matching 8 bases. The CDR3 runs to 16 residues. The germline CDR1 and CDR2 sequences are LNHDA and SQIVND (reference sequence). V was clipped by 3 bases and J by 5 bases; unmatched bases: 12. CDR3 sequence (DNA): TGTGCCAGTAGTATGGCCCGCGGGACTAGGCGAAACGAGCAGTACTTC. It translates to CASSMARGTRRNEQYF.

V gene TRBV4-2 combines with J gene TRBJ2-7; D perhaps matches TRBD1 (5 bases). Germline-derived CDR1 and CDR2 are LGHNA and YNFKEQ. Trimming removed 4 bases at V and 1 base at J, with 14 bases between. The CDR3 runs to 15 residues. CDR3 DNA: TGTGCCAGCAGCCGACAGACGGGCCCATCCTACGAGCAGTACTTC. Its translation: CASSRQTGPSYEQYF.

The J gene is TRBJ1-1, the V gene TRBV6-5; D is possibly TRBD1 (6 bases). Germline CDR1 and CDR2: MNHEY and SVGAGI. Between the trimmed V and J ends, which lost 6 bases and 7 bases, there was a span of 15 bases. CDR3 size: 13 residues. CDR3 protein: CASRPQGSNEAFF. In nucleotides, the CDR3 is TGTGCCAGCAGACCACAGGGAAGTAATGAAGCTTTCTTT.

V gene TRBV7-9 combines with J gene TRBJ2-1, with D possibly matching TRBD2 (5 bases). V lost 2 bases to trimming and J lost 7 bases, with 9 bases between them. Per germline, CDR1 SEHNR and CDR2 FQNEAQ (reference sequence). The CDR3 covers 13 residues. CDR3 DNA: TGTGCCAGCAGCTTATGGACTGAGAATGAGCAGTTCTTC. Translating it yields CASSLWTENEQFF.

The chain links TRBV19 to TRBJ2-5, with D perhaps TRBD2 (5 bases). The CDR3 sequence is 14 residues long. The V gene's germline CDR1 is LNHDA and CDR2 SQIVND (reference sequence). The V gene lost 0 bases and the J gene lost 5 bases, with 10 bases spanning the gap. CDR3 amino acids: CASSIDAGGETQYF. The CDR3 region has the DNA TGTGCCAGTAGTATAGACGCGGGCGGGGAGACCCAGTACTTC.

CDR3 bases: TGTGCCACCAGTGACCCCAGGGTCAACGCGAACACCGGGGAGCTGTTTTTT. Its protein product is CATSDPRVNANTGELFF. The chain combines TRBV24-1 with TRBJ2-2; maybe TRBD1 (5 bases). Germline assignment: CDR1 KGHDR and CDR2 SFDVKD. The CDR3 covers 17 residues. Trimming stripped 4 bases from V and 0 bases from J, with 14 bases between.

The rearrangement links TRBV2 to TRBJ1-6; weak D call: TRBD1 (6 bases). CDR1 SNHLY and CDR2 FYNNEI come from the germline V gene. The CDR3 spans 13 residues. The V end lost 6 bases, the J end lost 10 bases, and 13 bases lay between the germline ends. In DNA form, the CDR3 reads TGTGCCAGCAGACAGGGTGAGGGGTCACCCCTCCACTTT. Its protein product is CASRQGEGSPLHF.

This sequence joins TRBV19 and TRBJ1-2; 7 bases are a match to TRBD1. V lost 6 bases, J lost 3 bases, and 10 bases stayed unmatched. There are 15 residues in the CDR3. The V gene's germline CDR1 is LNHDA and CDR2 SQIVND (reference sequence). The CDR3 sequence: CASRDPGGNHYGYTF. CDR3 bases: TGTGCCAGTAGAGATCCAGGGGGAAATCACTATGGCTACACCTTC. The variable domain in full, with the rest retrieved from reference TRBV19 and TRBJ1-2, is DGGITQSPKYLFRKEGQNVTLSCEQNLNHDAMYWYRQDPGQGLRLIYYSQIVNDFQKGDIAEGYSVSREKKESFPLTVTSAQKNPTAFYLCASRDPGGNHYGYTFGSGTRLTVV.

The V gene is TRBV7-9, the J gene TRBJ2-3; a weak D match, TRBD1 (6 bases). Germline CDR1 is SEHNR and CDR2 is FQNEAQ (reference sequence). The CDR3 runs to 15 residues. V lost 1 base and J lost 0, with 8 bases in between. The CDR3 coding sequence is TGTGCCAGCAGCTTAGGGGGGCCCAGCACAGATACGCAGTATTTT. This sequence encodes CASSLGGPSTDTQYF.

The chain uses TRBV5-5 and TRBJ2-3; 7 nucleotides agree with TRBD1. The CDR3 length is 14 residues. J gave up 1 base and V 4 bases, and 3 bases lay outside the gene matches. Germline V lookup: CDR1 SGHKS, CDR2 YYEKEE (reference sequence). CDR3 in amino acids: CASSRDSRTDTQYF. CDR3 DNA: TGTGCCAGCAGCCGGGACAGCCGCACAGATACGCAGTATTTT.

The chain has TRBV20-1 and TRBJ2-3, with D unresolved. Trimming left V 6 bases short and J 5 bases short, with 6 bases between. Germline CDR1 and CDR2: DFQATT and SNEGSKA (reference sequence). This CDR3 is built from 10 residues. CDR3 sequence reads: CSARRDTQYF. In DNA, the CDR3 is TGCAGTGCGAGGCGAGATACGCAGTATTTT.

The chain combines TRBV12-5 with TRBJ2-1; D ambiguous. CDR1 LGHNT and CDR2 FRNRAP come from the germline V gene. V was cut by 3 bases and J by 0 bases, with 12 bases left in between. The CDR3 has 16 amino acids. The CDR3 spells CASGFNPVSSYNEQFF. DNA of the CDR3: TGTGCTAGTGGTTTTAACCCCGTTAGCTCCTACAATGAGCAGTTCTTC.

The chain carries TRBV9 and TRBJ1-2; 8 bases match TRBD1. CDR1 SGDLS and CDR2 YYNGEE come from the germline V gene. V lost 4 bases and J lost 6; bases outside the gene matches: 11. The CDR3 runs to 15 residues. The DNA for the CDR3 is TGTGCCAGCAGCCCTCGGGGGAACAGGGGGGATGGCTACACCTTC. This encodes CASSPRGNRGDGYTF. Combining the CDR3 with reference TRBV9 and TRBJ1-2 gives the whole variable domain DSGVTQTPKHLITATGQRVTLRCSPRSGDLSVYWYQQSLDQGLQFLIQYYNGEERAKGNILERFSAQQFPDLHSELNLSSLELGDSALYFCASSPRGNRGDGYTFGSGTRLTVV.